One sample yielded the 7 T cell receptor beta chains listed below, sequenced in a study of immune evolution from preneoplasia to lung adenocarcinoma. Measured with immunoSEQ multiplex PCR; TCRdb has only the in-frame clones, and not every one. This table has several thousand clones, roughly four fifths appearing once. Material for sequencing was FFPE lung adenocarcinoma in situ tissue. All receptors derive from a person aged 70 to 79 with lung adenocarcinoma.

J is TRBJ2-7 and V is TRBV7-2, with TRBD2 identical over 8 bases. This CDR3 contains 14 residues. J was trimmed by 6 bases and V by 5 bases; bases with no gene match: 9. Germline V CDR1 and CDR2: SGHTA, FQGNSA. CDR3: CASSPPAGAGEQYF. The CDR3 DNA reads TGTGCCAGCAGCCCCCCAGCGGGAGCCGGCGAGCAGTACTTC.

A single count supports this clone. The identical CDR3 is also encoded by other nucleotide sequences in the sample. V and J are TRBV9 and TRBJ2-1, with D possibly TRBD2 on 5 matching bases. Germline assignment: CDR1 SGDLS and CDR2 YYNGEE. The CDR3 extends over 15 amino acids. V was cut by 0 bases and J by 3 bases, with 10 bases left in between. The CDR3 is CASSVGGRSYNEQFF. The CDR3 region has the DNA TGTGCCAGCAGCGTAGGAGGGCGGAGCTACAATGAGCAGTTCTTC.

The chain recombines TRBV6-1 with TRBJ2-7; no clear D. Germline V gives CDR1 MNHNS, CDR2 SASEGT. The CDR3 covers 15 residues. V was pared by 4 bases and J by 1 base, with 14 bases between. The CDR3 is CASSGLRVLSYEQYF. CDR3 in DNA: TGTGCCAGCAGTGGCCTCCGGGTCCTTTCCTACGAGCAGTACTTC.

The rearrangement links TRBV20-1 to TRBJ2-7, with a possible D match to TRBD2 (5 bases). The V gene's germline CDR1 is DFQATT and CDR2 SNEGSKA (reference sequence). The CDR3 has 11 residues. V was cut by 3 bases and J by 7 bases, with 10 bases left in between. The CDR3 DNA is TGCAGTGCTAGGATACGCGGGGAGCAGTACTTC. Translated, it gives CSARIRGEQYF.

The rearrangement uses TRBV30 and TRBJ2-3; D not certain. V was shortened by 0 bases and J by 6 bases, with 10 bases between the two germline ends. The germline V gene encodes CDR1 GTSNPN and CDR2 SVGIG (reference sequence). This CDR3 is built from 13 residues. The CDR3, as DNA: TGTGCCTGGAGTGTAGGTAACGTCGATACGCAGTATTTT. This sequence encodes CAWSVGNVDTQYF. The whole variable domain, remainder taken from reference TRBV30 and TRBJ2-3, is SQTIHQWPATLVQPVGSPLSLECTVEGTSNPNLYWYRQAAGRGLQLLFYSVGIGQISSEVPQNLSASRPQDRQFILSSKKLLLSDSGFYLCAWSVGNVDTQYFGPGTRLTVL.

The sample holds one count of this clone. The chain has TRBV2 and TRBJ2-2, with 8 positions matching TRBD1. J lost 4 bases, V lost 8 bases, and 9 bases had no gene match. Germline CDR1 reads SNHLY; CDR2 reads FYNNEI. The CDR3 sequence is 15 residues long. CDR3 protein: CASRGQGTFTGELFF. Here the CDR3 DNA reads TGTGCCAGCCGCGGACAGGGCACGTTCACCGGGGAGCTGTTTTTT.

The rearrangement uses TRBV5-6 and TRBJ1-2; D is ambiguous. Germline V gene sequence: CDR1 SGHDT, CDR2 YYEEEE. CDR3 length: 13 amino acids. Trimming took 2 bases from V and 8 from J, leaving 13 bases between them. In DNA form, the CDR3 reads TGTGCCAGCAGCTTATCTCCCGGGAACGGCTACACCTTC. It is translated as CASSLSPGNGYTF.